This T cell receptor (beta chain) was retrieved from a study of shared clonotypes between healthy human individuals. CD8 cells classed as naive were CD45RO-negative and positively selected for CCR7, excluding terminally differentiated effector memory CD45RA+ cells. TCRdb's table, derived via immunoSEQ multiplex PCR, lists solely in-frame clones and lacks some. The sample records about 2.1 million clones, just over 90% being singletons. The V end was cut by 0 bases, the J end by 6 bases, with 10 bases between. The germline V gene encodes CDR1 SGHRS and CDR2 YFSETQ. CDR3 size: 13 residues. The origin of this receptor is a man younger than 30 in good health. Some clones in this sample may be carry-over from other donors' samples. The J gene is TRBJ2-7, the V gene TRBV5-1; D is possibly TRBD1 or TRBD2 (5 bases each). The sequenced sample was naive CD8+ T cells from PBMCs. The CDR3 nucleotides are TGCGCCAGCAGCTTGGGGCGAGGGGTCGAGCAGTACTTC. It codes for CASSLGRGVEQYF.